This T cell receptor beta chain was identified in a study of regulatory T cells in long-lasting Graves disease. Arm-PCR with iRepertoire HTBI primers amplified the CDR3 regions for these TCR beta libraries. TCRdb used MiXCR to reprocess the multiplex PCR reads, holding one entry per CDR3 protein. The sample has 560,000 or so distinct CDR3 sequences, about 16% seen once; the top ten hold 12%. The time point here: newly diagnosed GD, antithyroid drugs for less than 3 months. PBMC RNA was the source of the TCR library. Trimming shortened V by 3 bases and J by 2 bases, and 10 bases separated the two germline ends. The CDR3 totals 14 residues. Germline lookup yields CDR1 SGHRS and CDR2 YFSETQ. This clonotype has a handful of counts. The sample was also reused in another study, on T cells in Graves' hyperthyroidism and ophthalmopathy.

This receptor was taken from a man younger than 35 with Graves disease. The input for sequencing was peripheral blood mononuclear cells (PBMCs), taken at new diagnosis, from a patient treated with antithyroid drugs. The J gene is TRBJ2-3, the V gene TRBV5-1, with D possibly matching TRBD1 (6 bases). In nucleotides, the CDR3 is TGCGCCAGCAGCTCCGGACAGACCACAGATACGCAGTATTTT. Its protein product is CASSSGQTTDTQYF.